The source of this T cell receptor beta chain is a study of T cell responses to AZD1222 COVID-19 vaccine (dated by TCRdb to 2020 to 2022). The study in broad terms: AZD1222 recipients given second doses at about 4 weeks or at about 12 weeks were pooled, since spike-specific TCR depth and breadth were not found to differ between the two schedules. A total of 240 or so trial participants underwent TCR sequencing, of whom under 220 had received two doses of AZD1222 and around 25 had received two doses of the MenACWY control vaccine. Enrollment into the trials was organized by age into subgroups of 18-55, 56-69 and 70-plus years, and those subgroups contained 148, 28 and 57 TCR-sequenced participants, respectively.

The time point label, read with the paper, signifies: baseline before first vaccination. Vaccinee samples were obtained from the UK trials COV001 and COV002, which included a single-blind randomized controlled phase 2/3 trial of AZD1222 (ChAdOx1 nCoV-19) in healthy adults. For TCRbeta chain sequencing, PBMC samples from trial participants were taken at day 0 and at day 28 after the second dose. From the cysteine through the phenylalanine, the CDR3 covers 21 amino acids. The kept DNA is CDR3 alone, 63 bases in frame from the first base. Trimming accounts for 2 bases at V and 5 bases at J, while the number of junction bases matched to no gene is 16. CDR1 and CDR2 were assigned from the germline V gene as MNHEY and SVGEGT. Summary of the overall study and its limitations: Vaccine-associated CD4 TCRs spanned the whole spike protein, with dominant responses in regions 160-218 and 743-854. Reportedly, close to half of the unique spike-specific TCRs recognized epitopes lying outside the regions that are mutated in the B.1.351 and B.1.1.7 variants. After two AZD1222 doses, spike-specific TCR breadth and depth were significantly higher than at day 0 and than in MenACWY recipients. The 56-69-year group was small, and its depth increase did not reach significance, likely because of low power. Only a handful of AZD1222 recipients were SARS-CoV-2 seropositive at baseline, limiting conclusions about previously exposed vaccinees. No day 14 peak-response samples were available, so repertoires were characterized only after the peak T cell response. Participants were mostly white British and included more females than males, and it was suggested by the authors that clonal diversity may have been underestimated.

Remarks on this clone: Its antigen is currently not known. No much larger clone exists at a distance of one base, and base qualities are not known.

The CDR3 regions of human TCRbeta chains were subjected to immunosequencing. Regarding the original processing steps: Repertoire TCRs were matched against a reference library of SARS-CoV-2-specific TCRs generated with the MIRA antigen-specificity platform. Breadth was defined as the fraction of unique TCRs that were SARS-CoV-2-associated. Depth was defined as the fraction of total T cells that were SARS-CoV-2-associated. Using the MIRA data, every spike-specific TCR was mapped to the spike region that the TCR reacted to and assigned to either a CD4 or a CD8 class. Log10-transformed breadth and depth values were compared by one-way ANOVA with Sidak's multiple comparisons tests. What TCRdb holds here is the immuneACCESS table cut down to in-frame rearrangements. Part of the clones is not present; checked against another copy, under half of the missing clones reflect an unresolved V gene, and the others are unexplained. Clone size and the V and J calls come from that table; the DNA yielded D and trimming. In this sample the table shows roughly 170,000 clones, 70% to 90% of which occur a single time. The ten largest account for approximately 0.5% of the sample.

This chain is built from TRBV6-2 or TRBV6-3 and TRBJ2-1; 15 bases in the middle match TRBD2. The starting material was peripheral blood, obtained on day 0 of AZD1222 vaccination. This receptor was identified in an adult in good health. CDR3 reads: CASSYVVAERTSGRGDNEQFF. The bases read TGTGCCAGCAGTTACGTGGTGGCCGAGAGGACTAGCGGGAGGGGCGACAATGAGCAGTTCTTC.